The present T cell receptor (beta chain) was sequenced within a study of OX40 agonist ivuxolimab in advanced cancers. Enrollment shut out patients with autoimmune disease history or systemic immunosuppression. Sequencing used immunoSEQ multiplex PCR; TCRdb keeps in-frame clones, though not all of them. The data show 92,000 or so clones, with 84% seen just once and roughly 5.2% held by the top ten. The CDR3 runs to 15 residues. The germline CDR1 and CDR2 sequences are SGDLS and YYNGEE. With 7 bases clipped from V and 6 bases from J, the junction kept 15 bases outside the gene matches. Findings and caveats of the study: Clonal expansion from baseline to week 6 occurred in both CD4+ and CD8+ T cells.

As regards this clone: What it binds is not known.

The sequencing used CD4+ or CD8+ T cells sorted from blood, collected in a trial of the OX40 agonist ivuxolimab. This sequence joins TRBV9 and TRBJ1-1, with 7 positions matching TRBD1. The receptor was isolated from an adult with an advanced solid tumor such as melanoma, head and neck, liver or kidney cancer. CDR3 DNA: TGTGCCAGCTCATCACTACAGGGGAGGATGGCTGAAGCTTTCTTT. Amino acid sequence: CASSSLQGRMAEAFF.